This T cell receptor (beta chain) was found in a study of T cell clonotyping in hematopoietic cell transplantation. Notes on the study in general: CD4 and CD8 repertoire contributions could not be separated without sorting. After transplant, recipient diversity fell while pathologically expanded clonotypes grew through day 180. At the given depth, recipient repertoires were over 95% de novo clonotypes. Higher Inverse Simpson Index values in graft donor and pretransplant recipient predicted broader posttransplant TCR diversity.

Sequencing was performed with immunoSEQ multiplex PCR; in TCRdb, only in-frame clones are kept and a portion is missing. The repertoire has roughly 6,800 clones, about 83% of them found once; the top ten carry 5.5%. This CDR3 is built from 15 residues. The germline gives CDR1 MGHRA, CDR2 YSYEKL. The V gene lost 3 bases and the J gene lost 7 bases, with 16 bases spanning the gap. Turning to this clone: Its antigen remains unidentified.

Sequenced material: PBMCs, taken 100 days after allogeneic stem cell transplant. The rearrangement joins TRBV4-1 to TRBJ1-5; D uncertain. The receptor's source is a male patient in his 50s who had an allogeneic stem cell transplant from a related donor, so the T cells may come from the graft donor. Some clones in this sample may be carry-over from other donors' samples. For the CDR3, the DNA is TGCGCCAGCAGCCAGGCCGAAGGGTGGGGACAGCCCCAGCATTTT. It yields the protein CASSQAEGWGQPQHF.